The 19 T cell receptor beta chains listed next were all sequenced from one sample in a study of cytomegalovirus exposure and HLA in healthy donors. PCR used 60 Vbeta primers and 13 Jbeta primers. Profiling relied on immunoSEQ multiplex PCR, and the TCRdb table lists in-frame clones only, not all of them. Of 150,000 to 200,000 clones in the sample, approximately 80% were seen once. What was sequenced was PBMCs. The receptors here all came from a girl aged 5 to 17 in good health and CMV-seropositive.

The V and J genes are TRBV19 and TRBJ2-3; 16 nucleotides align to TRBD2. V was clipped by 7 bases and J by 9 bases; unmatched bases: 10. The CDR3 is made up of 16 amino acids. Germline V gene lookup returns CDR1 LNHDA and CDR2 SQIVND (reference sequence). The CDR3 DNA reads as TGTGCCAGTACTCCGGGACTAGCGGGAGGGCCGAGGACGCAGTATTTT. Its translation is CASTPGLAGGPRTQYF.

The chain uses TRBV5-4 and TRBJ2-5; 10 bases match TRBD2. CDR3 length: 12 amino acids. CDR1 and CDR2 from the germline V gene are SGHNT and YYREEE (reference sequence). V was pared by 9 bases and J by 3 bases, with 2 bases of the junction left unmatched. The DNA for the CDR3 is TGTGCCACCGGACTAGCGGAAGAGACCCAGTACTTC. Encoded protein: CATGLAEETQYF.

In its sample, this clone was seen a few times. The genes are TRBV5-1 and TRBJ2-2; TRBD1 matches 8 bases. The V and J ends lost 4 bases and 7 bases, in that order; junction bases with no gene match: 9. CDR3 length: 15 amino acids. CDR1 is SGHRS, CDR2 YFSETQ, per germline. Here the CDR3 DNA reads TGCGCCAGCAGCACTACGGGACAGGAGTTCGGGGAGCTGTTTTTT. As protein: CASSTTGQEFGELFF.

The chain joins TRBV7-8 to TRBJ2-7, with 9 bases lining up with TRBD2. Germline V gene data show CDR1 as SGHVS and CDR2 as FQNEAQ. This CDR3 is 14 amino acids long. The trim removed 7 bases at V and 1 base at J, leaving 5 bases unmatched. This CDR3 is CASKKREVSYEQYF. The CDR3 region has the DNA TGTGCCAGCAAGAAGCGGGAGGTTTCCTACGAGCAGTACTTC.

The CDR3 loop is CASSLEEGPYEQYF. As DNA, the CDR3 is TGTGCCAGCAGCTTAGAGGAGGGCCCCTACGAGCAGTACTTC. V gene TRBV7-2 combines with J gene TRBJ2-7, with D maybe TRBD2 (6 bases). Trimming stripped 1 base from V and 2 bases from J, with 9 bases between. The CDR3 spans 14 residues. CDR1 SGHTA and CDR2 FQGNSA come from the germline V gene.

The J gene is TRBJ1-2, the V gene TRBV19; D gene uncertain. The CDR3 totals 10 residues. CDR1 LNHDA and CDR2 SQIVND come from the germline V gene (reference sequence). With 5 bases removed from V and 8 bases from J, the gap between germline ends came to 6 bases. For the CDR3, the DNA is TGTGCCAGTAGTGAGACAGGCTACACCTTC. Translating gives CASSETGYTF.

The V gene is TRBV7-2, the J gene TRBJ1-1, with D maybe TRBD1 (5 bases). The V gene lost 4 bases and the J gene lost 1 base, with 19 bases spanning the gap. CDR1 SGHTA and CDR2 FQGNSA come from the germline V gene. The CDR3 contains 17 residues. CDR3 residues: CASSCPLKGAPNTEAFF. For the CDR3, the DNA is TGTGCCAGCAGCTGCCCGCTTAAAGGGGCCCCGAACACTGAAGCTTTCTTT. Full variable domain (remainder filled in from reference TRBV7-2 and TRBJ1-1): GAGVSQSPSNKVTEKGKDVELRCDPISGHTALYWYRQSLGQGLEFLIYFQGNSAPDKSGLPSDRFSAERTGGSVSTLTIQRTQQEDSAVYLCASSCPLKGAPNTEAFFGQGTRLTVV.

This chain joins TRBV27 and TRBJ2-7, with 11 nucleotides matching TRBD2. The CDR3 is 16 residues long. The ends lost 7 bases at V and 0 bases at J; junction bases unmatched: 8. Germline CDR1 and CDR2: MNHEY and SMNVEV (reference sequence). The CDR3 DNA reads TGTGCCAGCACGTCCATCGGGACTAGCGGCTCCTACGAGCAGTACTTC. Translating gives CASTSIGTSGSYEQYF.

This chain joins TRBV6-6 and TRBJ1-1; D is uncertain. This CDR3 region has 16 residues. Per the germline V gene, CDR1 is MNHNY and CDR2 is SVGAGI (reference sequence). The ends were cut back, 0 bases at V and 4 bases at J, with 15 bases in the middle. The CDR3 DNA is TGTGCCAGCAGTTACTCGATTAACAGAATATCCACTGAAGCTTTCTTT. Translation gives CASSYSINRISTEAFF.

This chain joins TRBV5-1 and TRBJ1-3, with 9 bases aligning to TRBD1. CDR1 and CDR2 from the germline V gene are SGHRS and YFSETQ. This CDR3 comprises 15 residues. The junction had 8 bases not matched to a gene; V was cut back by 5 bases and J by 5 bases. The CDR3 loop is CASRPITGGRNTIYF. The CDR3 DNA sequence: TGCGCCAGCAGGCCTATTACAGGGGGCAGAAACACCATATATTTT.

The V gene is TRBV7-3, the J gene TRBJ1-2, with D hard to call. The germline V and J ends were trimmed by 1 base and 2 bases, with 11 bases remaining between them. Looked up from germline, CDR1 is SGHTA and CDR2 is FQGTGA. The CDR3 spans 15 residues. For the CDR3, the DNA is TGTGCCAGCAGCTTAAGACCCGGGAAGAACTATGGCTACACCTTC. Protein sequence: CASSLRPGKNYGYTF.

The CDR3 here is CASSSRGFDFLNEQFF. CDR3 DNA: TGTGCCAGCTCGTCACGAGGTTTCGACTTCCTCAATGAGCAGTTCTTC. The chain joins TRBV18 to TRBJ2-1; D unresolved. Trimming removed 6 bases from V and 6 bases from J, with 21 bases in between. The CDR3 consists of 16 residues. Germline V lookup: CDR1 KGHSH, CDR2 LQKENI.

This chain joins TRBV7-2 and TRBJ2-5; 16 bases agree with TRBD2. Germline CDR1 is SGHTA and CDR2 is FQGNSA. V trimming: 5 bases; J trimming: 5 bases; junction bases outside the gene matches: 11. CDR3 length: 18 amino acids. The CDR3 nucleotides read TGTGCCAGCAGCCCCGGGACTAGCGGGAGGGCCGTTTTGGAGACCCAGTACTTC. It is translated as CASSPGTSGRAVLETQYF.

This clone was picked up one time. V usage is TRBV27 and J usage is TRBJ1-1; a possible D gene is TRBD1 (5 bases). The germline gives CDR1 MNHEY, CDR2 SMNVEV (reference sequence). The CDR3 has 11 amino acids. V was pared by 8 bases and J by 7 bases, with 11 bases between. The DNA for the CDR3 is TGTGCCAGCTCAACCGGGGGTGAAGCTTTCTTT. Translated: CASSTGGEAFF.

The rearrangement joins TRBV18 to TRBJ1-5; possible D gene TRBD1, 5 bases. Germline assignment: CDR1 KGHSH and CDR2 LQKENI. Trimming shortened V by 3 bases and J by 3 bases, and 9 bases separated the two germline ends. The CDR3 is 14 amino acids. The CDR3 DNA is TGTGCCAGCTCACCTGACAGTCCCAATCAGCCCCAGCATTTT. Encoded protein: CASSPDSPNQPQHF. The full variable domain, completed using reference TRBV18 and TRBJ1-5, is NAGVMQNPRHLVRRRGQEARLRCSPMKGHSHVYWYRQLPEEGLKFMVYLQKENIIDESGMPKERFSAEFPKEGPSILRIQQVVRGDSAAYFCASSPDSPNQPQHFGDGTRLSIL.

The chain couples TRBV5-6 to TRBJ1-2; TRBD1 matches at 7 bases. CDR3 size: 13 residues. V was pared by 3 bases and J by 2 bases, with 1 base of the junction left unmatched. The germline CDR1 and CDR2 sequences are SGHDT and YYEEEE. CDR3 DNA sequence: TGTGCCAGCAGCTCGACAGGGAACTATGGCTACACCTTC. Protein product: CASSSTGNYGYTF.

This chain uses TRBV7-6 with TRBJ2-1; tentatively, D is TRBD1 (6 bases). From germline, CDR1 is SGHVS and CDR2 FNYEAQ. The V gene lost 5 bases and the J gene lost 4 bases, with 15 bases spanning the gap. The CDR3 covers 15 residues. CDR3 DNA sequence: TGTGCCAGCAGCCCAGGACAGATTTCTTACAATGAGCAGTTCTTC. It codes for CASSPGQISYNEQFF.

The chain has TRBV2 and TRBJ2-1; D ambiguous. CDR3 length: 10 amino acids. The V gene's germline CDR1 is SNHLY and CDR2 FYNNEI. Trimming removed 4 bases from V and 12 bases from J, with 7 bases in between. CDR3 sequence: CASSVAAQFF. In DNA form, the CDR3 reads TGTGCCAGCAGTGTGGCGGCGCAGTTCTTC.

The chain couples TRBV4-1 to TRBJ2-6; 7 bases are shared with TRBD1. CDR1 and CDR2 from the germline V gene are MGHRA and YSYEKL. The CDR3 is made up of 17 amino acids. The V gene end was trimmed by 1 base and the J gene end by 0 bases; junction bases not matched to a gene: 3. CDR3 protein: CASSQGTGSSGANVLTF. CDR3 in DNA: TGCGCCAGCAGCCAAGGGACAGGAAGCTCTGGGGCCAACGTCCTGACTTTC.